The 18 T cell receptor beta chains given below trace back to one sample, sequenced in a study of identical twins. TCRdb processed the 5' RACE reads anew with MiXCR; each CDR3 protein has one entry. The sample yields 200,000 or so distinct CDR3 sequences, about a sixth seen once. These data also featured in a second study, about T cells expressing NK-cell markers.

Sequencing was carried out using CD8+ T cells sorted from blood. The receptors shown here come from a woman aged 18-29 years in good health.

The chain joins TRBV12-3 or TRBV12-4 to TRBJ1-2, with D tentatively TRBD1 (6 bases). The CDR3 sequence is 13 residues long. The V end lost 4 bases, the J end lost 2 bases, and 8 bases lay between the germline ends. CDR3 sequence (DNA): TGTGCCAGCAGTTCTCAGGGGAACTATGGCTACACCTTC. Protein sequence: CASSSQGNYGYTF.

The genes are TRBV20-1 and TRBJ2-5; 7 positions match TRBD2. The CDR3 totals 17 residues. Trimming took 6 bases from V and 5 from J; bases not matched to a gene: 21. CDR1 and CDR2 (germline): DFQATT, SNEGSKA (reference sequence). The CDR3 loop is CSAVPAGSVNGLETQYF. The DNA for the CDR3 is TGCAGTGCAGTCCCAGCGGGGAGTGTTAATGGATTGGAGACCCAGTACTTC.

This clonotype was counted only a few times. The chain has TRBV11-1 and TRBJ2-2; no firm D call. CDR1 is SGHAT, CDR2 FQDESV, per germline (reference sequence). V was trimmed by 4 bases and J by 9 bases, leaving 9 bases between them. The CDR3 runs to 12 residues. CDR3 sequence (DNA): TGTGCCAGCAGCTCGGACGTCCGGGAGCTGTTTTTT. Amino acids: CASSSDVRELFF. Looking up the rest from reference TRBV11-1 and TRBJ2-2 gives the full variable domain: EAEVAQSPRYKITEKSQAVAFWCDPISGHATLYWYRQILGQGPELLVQFQDESVVDDSQLPKDRFSAERLKGVDSTLKIQPAELGDSAMYLCASSSDVRELFFGEGSRLTVL.

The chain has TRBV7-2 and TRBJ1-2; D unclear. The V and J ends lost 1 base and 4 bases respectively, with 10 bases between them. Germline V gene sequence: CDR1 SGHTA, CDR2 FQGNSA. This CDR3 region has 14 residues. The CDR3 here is CASSLDLGSYGYTF. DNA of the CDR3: TGTGCCAGCAGCTTAGATTTGGGGAGCTATGGCTACACCTTC.

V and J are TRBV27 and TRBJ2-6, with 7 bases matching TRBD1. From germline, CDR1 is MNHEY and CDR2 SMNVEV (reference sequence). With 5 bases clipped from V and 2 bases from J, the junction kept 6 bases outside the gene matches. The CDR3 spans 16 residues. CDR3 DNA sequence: TGTGCCAGCAGTCATCTGACAGGGACTGGGGCCAACGTCCTGACTTTC. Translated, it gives CASSHLTGTGANVLTF. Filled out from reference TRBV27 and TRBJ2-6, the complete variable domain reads EAQVTQNPRYLITVTGKKLTVTCSQNMNHEYMSWYRQDPGLGLRQIYYSMNVEVTDKGDVPEGYKVSRKEKRNFPLILESPSPNQTSLYFCASSHLTGTGANVLTFGAGSRLTVL.

As DNA, the CDR3 is TGCGCCAGCAGCCAAGGGGAAGGAGGTGAGCAGTTCTTC. Amino acid sequence: CASSQGEGGEQFF. V usage is TRBV4-3 and J usage is TRBJ2-1, with D possibly being TRBD2 (5 bases). Trimming left V 1 base short and J 9 bases short, with 10 bases between. This CDR3 is built from 13 residues. Per the germline V gene, CDR1 is LGHNA and CDR2 is YSLEER.

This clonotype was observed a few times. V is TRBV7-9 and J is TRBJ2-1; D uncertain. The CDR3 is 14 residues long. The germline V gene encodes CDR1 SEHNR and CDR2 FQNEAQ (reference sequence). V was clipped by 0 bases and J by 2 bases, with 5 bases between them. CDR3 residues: CASSLARTYNEQFF. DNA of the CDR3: TGTGCCAGCAGCTTAGCCCGCACCTACAATGAGCAGTTCTTC.

The CDR3 reads CATSRQGKITEAFF. CDR3 sequence (DNA): TGTGCCACCAGCAGACAGGGAAAAATCACTGAAGCTTTCTTT. The J gene is TRBJ1-1, the V gene TRBV15, with D tentatively TRBD1 (5 bases). The CDR3 has 14 residues. CDR1 is LNHNV and CDR2 is YYDKDF in the germline V gene (reference sequence). Trimming removed 2 bases from V and 4 bases from J, with 11 bases in between.

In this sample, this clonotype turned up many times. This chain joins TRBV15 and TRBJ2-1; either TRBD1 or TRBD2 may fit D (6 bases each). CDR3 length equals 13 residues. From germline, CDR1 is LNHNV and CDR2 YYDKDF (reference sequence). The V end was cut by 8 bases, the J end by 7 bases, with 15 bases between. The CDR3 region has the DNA TGTGCCACCCTACAGGGAGGAGGGAATGAGCAGTTCTTC. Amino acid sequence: CATLQGGGNEQFF.

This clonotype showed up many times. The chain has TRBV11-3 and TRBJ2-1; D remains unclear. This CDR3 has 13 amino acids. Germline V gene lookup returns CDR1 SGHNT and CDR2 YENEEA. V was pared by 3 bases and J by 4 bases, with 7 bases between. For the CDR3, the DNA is TGTGCCAGCAGCTTTAGGACGTACAATGAGCAGTTCTTC. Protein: CASSFRTYNEQFF.

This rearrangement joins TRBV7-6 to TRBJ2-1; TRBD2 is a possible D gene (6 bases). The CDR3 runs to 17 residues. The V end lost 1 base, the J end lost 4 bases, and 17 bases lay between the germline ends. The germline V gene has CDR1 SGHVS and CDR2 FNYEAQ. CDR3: CASSLDDTGSGYNEQFF. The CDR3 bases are TGTGCCAGCAGCTTAGATGATACGGGGAGCGGGTACAATGAGCAGTTCTTC.

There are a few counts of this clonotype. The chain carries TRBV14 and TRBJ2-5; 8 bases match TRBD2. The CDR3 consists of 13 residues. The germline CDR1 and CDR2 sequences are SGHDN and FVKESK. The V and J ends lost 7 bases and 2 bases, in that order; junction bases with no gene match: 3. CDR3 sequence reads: CASKSGGQETQYF. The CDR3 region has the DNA TGTGCCAGCAAATCGGGAGGGCAAGAGACCCAGTACTTC.

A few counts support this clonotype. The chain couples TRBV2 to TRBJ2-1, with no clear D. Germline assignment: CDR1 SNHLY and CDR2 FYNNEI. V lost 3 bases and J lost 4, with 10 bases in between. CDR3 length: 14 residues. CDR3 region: CASSEDPSYNEQFF. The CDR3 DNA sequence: TGTGCCAGCAGTGAGGACCCTTCTTACAATGAGCAGTTCTTC.

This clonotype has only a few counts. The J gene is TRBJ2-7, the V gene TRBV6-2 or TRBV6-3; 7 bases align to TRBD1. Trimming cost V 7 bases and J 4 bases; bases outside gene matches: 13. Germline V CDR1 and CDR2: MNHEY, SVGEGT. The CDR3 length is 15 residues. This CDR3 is CASTRDRRNLYEQYF. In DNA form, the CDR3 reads TGTGCCAGCACCCGGGACAGACGAAATCTGTACGAGCAGTACTTC.

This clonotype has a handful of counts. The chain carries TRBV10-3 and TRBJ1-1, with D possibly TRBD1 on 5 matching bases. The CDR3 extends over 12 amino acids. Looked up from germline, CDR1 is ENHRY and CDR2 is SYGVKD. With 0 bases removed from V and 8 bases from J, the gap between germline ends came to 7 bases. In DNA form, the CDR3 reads TGTGCCATCAGTGAGTCGGGACCGGAAGCTTTCTTT. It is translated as CAISESGPEAFF.

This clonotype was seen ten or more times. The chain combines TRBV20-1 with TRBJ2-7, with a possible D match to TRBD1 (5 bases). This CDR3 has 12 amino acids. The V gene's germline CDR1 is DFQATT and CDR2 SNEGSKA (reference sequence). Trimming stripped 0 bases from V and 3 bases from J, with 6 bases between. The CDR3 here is CSARDQGYEQYF. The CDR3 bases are TGCAGTGCTAGAGATCAGGGCTACGAGCAGTACTTC.

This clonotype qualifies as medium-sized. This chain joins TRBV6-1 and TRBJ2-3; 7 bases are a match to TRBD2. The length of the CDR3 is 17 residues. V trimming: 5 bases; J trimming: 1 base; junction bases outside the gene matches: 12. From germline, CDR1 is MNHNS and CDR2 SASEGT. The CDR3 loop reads CASSTGGDTLGTDTQYF. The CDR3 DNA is TGTGCCAGCAGTACGGGGGGAGACACCTTAGGCACAGATACGCAGTATTTT.

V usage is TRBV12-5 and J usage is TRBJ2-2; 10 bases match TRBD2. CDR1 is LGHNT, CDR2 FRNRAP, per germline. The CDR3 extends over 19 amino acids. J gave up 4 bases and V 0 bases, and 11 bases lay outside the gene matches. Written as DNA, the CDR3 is TGTGCTAGTGGTTTGGTATCTAGCGGGGGTCTCGCGGGCACCGGGGAGCTGTTTTTT. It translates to CASGLVSSGGLAGTGELFF.